The present TCR beta chain was sequenced within a study of technical replicates of blood from several donors. The CDR3 sequence is 11 residues long. The ends were cut back, 8 bases at V and 3 bases at J, with 7 bases in the middle. The germline V gene encodes CDR1 MNHNS and CDR2 SASEGT. The data were produced by immunoSEQ multiplex PCR, yet TCRdb's version contains in-frame clones alone and is incomplete. The profile covers more than 90,000 clones, with roughly 95% appearing a single time and 0.2% to 0.25% taken by the ten largest. The sequence was collected from a human donor in good health. V is TRBV6-1 and J is TRBJ1-1, with no clear D. Sequencing used T cells isolated from PBMCs. The CDR3 loop is CASSGYTEAFF. Here the CDR3 DNA reads TGTGCCAGCTCGGGGTACACTGAAGCTTTCTTT.